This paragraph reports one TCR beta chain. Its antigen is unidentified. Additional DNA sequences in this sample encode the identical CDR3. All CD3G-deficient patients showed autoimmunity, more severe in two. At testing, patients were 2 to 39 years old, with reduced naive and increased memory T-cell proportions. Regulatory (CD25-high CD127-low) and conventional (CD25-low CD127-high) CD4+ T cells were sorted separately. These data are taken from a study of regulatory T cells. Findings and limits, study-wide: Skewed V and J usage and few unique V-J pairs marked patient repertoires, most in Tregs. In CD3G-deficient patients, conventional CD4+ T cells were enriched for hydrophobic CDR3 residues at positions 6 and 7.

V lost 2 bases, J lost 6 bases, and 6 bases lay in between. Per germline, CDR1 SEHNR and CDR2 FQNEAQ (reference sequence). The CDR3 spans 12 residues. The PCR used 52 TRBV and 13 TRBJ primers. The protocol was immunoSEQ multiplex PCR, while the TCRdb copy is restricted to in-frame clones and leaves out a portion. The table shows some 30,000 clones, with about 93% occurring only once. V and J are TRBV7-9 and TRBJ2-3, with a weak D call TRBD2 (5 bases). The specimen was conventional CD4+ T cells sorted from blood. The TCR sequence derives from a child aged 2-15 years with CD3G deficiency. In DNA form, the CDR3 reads TGTGCCAGCAGCTTATCGGGGGATACGCAGTATTTT. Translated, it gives CASSLSGDTQYF.